These 6 T cell receptor beta chains were sequenced from one sample in a study of T-cell memory formation after mild COVID-19. One entry per CDR3 protein results from TCRdb running MiXCR on the 5' RACE reads. The sample consists of some 260,000 distinct CDR3 sequences, approximately 16% of them appearing once. The sample comprised PBMCs or a T cell subset sorted from them (not recorded which). All receptors come from a man aged 18 to 29 who had mild COVID-19 (a few samples of this study predate the infection). Cell type and time point are not known.

This clonotype was recorded a few times. The rearrangement joins TRBV4-1 to TRBJ2-7; 8 positions match TRBD2. CDR3 size: 16 residues. CDR1 and CDR2 from the germline V gene are MGHRA and YSYEKL. The V and J ends lost 4 bases and 0 bases, in that order; junction bases with no gene match: 8. The CDR3 loop reads CASSPGGAGISYEQYF. The CDR3 DNA reads as TGCGCCAGCAGCCCCGGGGGGGCAGGGATCTCCTACGAGCAGTACTTC.

This clonotype was detected a few times. The rearrangement links TRBV4-3 to TRBJ1-2; D unclear. The V end lost 0 bases, the J end lost 13 bases, and 15 bases lay between the germline ends. CDR3 size: 13 residues. Germline CDR1 and CDR2: LGHNA and YSLEER. This CDR3 reads CASSQDRAVFCTF. CDR3 bases: TGCGCCAGCAGCCAAGATAGGGCCGTATTTTGCACCTTC.

This clonotype was counted a few times. This rearrangement joins TRBV10-3 to TRBJ1-2, with 9 bases that match TRBD1. Germline V gene sequence: CDR1 ENHRY, CDR2 SYGVKD. The V and J ends lost 6 bases and 2 bases, in that order; junction bases with no gene match: 13. The CDR3 has 17 amino acids. The CDR3 loop reads CAISEGTGWKFNYGYTF. The CDR3 bases are TGTGCCATCAGCGAGGGGACAGGGTGGAAGTTCAACTATGGCTACACCTTC.

This clonotype was observed a handful of times. The V call is TRBV4-1, the J call TRBJ2-5; the match to TRBD2 covers 14 bases. CDR3 length: 17 amino acids. Germline V gives CDR1 MGHRA, CDR2 YSYEKL. V lost 4 bases, J lost 4 bases, and 8 bases stayed unmatched. CDR3: CASSRLAGGLVRETQYF. The DNA for the CDR3 is TGCGCCAGCAGCCGACTAGCGGGGGGGCTAGTACGAGAGACCCAGTACTTC.

The chain uses TRBV5-1 and TRBJ1-2, with a weak D call TRBD1 (5 bases). CDR1 and CDR2 (germline): SGHRS, YFSETQ. V lost 4 bases and J 3 bases, leaving 13 bases between the germline ends. The CDR3 has 14 residues. The CDR3 bases are TGCGCCAGCAGCCGGGGGACCTCCGACTATGGCTACACCTTC. Translated, it gives CASSRGTSDYGYTF.

The rearrangement uses TRBV16 and TRBJ1-1; no definite D call. Germline V lookup: CDR1 KGHSY, CDR2 FQNENV. V was cut by 0 bases and J by 8 bases, with 10 bases left in between. The CDR3 contains 13 residues. CDR3 nucleotides: TGTGCCAGCAGCCAATCGGAGAGTACGGAAGCTTTCTTT. Its translation is CASSQSESTEAFF.